The clone carrying this T cell receptor beta chain appeared a single time. The antigen is not known. It is likely a read error: a sequence one base away is far more abundant. The data were obtained in a study of regulatory T cells in long-lasting Graves disease. Combining iRepertoire HTBI primers with Arm-PCR of CDR3 regions, the authors built TCR beta libraries. In TCRdb, the multiplex PCR reads were re-called with MiXCR into one record per CDR3 protein. The sample contains almost 450,000 distinct CDR3 sequences, about 16% of which appear only once. Findings of the study overall: Lower TCR diversity was seen in persistent Graves' patients than in newly diagnosed ones.

Indicated time point: newly diagnosed GD, antithyroid drugs for less than 3 months. Making the TCR library involved RNA that had been extracted from PBMCs. This CDR3 region has 12 residues. From germline, CDR1 is SEHNR and CDR2 FQNEAQ (reference sequence). The data also belong to a second study, concerning T cells in Graves' hyperthyroidism and ophthalmopathy. This second study says: Graves' hyperthyroidism is called stable when ophthalmopathy does not progress within 18 months. Recently diagnosed hyperthyroidism of less than 2 months' duration affected patients aged 18 to 65. Uncontrolled infections, other autoimmune diseases, pregnancy or lactation led to exclusion of patients.

This TCR came from a woman aged 25 to 39 with Graves disease. V gene TRBV7-9 combines with J gene TRBJ2-5; tentative D call: TRBD1 (5 bases). The sample in question was peripheral blood mononuclear cells (PBMCs), obtained at new diagnosis, from a patient treated with antithyroid drugs. The DNA of the CDR3 is TGTGCCAGCAGCTTCGGACAAGAGACCCGGTACTTC. This sequence encodes CASSFGQETRYF.